The sequence of this T cell receptor beta chain was determined in a study of T cell repertoires in cytomegalovirus infection. Across the whole study: Public TCR beta signatures indicated both CMV infection and matching HLA type. Findings and caveats of the study: Individuals carrying CMV plus the relevant HLA were identified by cumulative frequency of public TCR beta families. Ex vivo responses were dominated by HLA-C-restricted CMV-specific TCR beta clonotypes.

TCRdb fed the reads into MiXCR, producing one record per CDR3 protein. The sample has about 260,000 distinct CDR3 sequences; roughly 15% are singletons. In its sample, this clonotype was seen many times. Its antigen is still unknown. Deletions cut 4 bases from V and 8 bases from J, with 17 bases between. The germline gives CDR1 ENHRY, CDR2 SYGVKD. The CDR3 has 14 amino acids. The chain couples TRBV10-3 to TRBJ1-2; possibly TRBD1 for D (6 bases). This sequence was found in a human donor in good health (CMV status not recorded). Some clones in this sample may be carry-over from other donors' samples. Sequenced: PBMCs. CDR3 sequence reads: CAISVMGAEGGYTF. DNA for the CDR3: TGTGCCATCAGTGTGATGGGGGCAGAAGGAGGCTACACCTTC.